This is a list of T cell receptor beta chains from one sample in a study of blood T cell repertoires in COVID-19. Repertoires were generated with immunoSEQ multiplex PCR, while TCRdb's copy carries only in-frame clones and drops some. The table shows 100,000 or so clones, with around 88% occurring only once. Sequencing was carried out using peripheral blood. The receptors here all came from a man aged 55 to 70 with acute or convalescent COVID-19. CDR3s include the opening cysteine and the closing phenylalanine or tryptophan. D genes are given only for firm matches. Size tells how often a clone was seen (once, few, many) or the class of an expanded clone, and some rows leave it out.

size,D,V,J,DNA,CDR3
.,TRBD1,TRBV19,TRBJ1-1,TGTGCCAGTAGTATCCAGACAGGGGCGAACACTGAAGCTTTCTTT,CASSIQTGANTEAFF
.,TRBD1,TRBV5-4,TRBJ2-2,TGTGCCAGCAGCTCTCCCGGGACAGGGTCATTGAACACCGGGGAGCTGTTTTTT,CASSSPGTGSLNTGELFF
.,TRBD2,TRBV6-5,TRBJ2-1,TGTGCCAGCATTGGACTAGCGGACAACAATGAGCAGTTCTTC,CASIGLADNNEQFF
.,.,TRBV6-2/TRBV6-3,TRBJ1-1,TGTGCCAGCAGCCTGATGCGCACTGAAGCTTTCTTT,CASSLMRTEAFF
.,.,TRBV30,TRBJ2-1,TGTGCCTGGAGTGAACTAGTTACGAATGAGCAGTTCTTC,CAWSELVTNEQFF
.,.,TRBV12-3/TRBV12-4,TRBJ2-2,TGTGCCAGCAGTTTAATAGGGGCCGGGGAGCTGTTTTTT,CASSLIGAGELFF
.,.,TRBV19,TRBJ1-2,TGTGCCAGCGTAATGGGCAGGAACTATGGCTACACCTTC,CASVMGRNYGYTF
.,TRBD2,TRBV10-3,TRBJ2-7,TGTGCCATCAGTGAGTCCGGACTAGCGGGGCTGTACGGGCAGTACTTC,CAISESGLAGLYGQYF
once,.,TRBV19,TRBJ2-6,TGTGCCAGTAGCAGACAGGAATTCCGCTCTGGGGCCAACGTCCTGACTTTC,CASSRQEFRSGANVLTF
once,.,TRBV6-2/TRBV6-3,TRBJ1-1,TGTGCCAGCAGTTACTCTCCCGGGGTCTCGAACACTGAAGCTTTCTTT,CASSYSPGVSNTEAFF
.,.,TRBV23-1,TRBJ2-2,TGCGCCAGCATCAGGATACCCCCCGGGGAGCTGTTTTTT,CASIRIPPGELFF
.,TRBD2,TRBV27,TRBJ2-1,TGTGCCAGCAGTTTATCGTTTAGCGGGAATAATGAGCAGTTCTTC,CASSLSFSGNNEQFF
.,.,TRBV7-9,TRBJ2-1,TGTGCCAGCAGCTCGCGGGGTTCTCTCAGCGAGCAGTTCTTC,CASSSRGSLSEQFF
.,TRBD1,TRBV28,TRBJ1-2,TGTGCCAGCAGTTTTGGGGACAGGGGGGGGAGCTATGGCTACACCTTC,CASSFGDRGGSYGYTF
.,TRBD2,TRBV11-2,TRBJ2-2,TGTGCCAGCAGCTTGTTAGCGGGGGGGCTCAACACCGGGGAGCTGTTTTTT,CASSLLAGGLNTGELFF
.,.,TRBV4-1,TRBJ1-2,TGCGCCAGCAGCCAAGCCCTAAGTACCTATGGCTACACCTTC,CASSQALSTYGYTF
.,TRBD1,TRBV5-1,TRBJ1-2,TGCGCCAGCAGCTTGGAGGGACAGGGGGCGCGTGGCTACACCTTC,CASSLEGQGARGYTF
.,.,TRBV2,TRBJ2-1,TGTGCCAGCAGTGTACTAGCTTCCTCCTACAATGAGCAGTTCTTC,CASSVLASSYNEQFF
.,.,TRBV30,TRBJ1-6,TGTGCCTGGAAATCAAATTCACCCCTCCACTTT,CAWKSNSPLHF
.,.,TRBV30,TRBJ2-1,TGTGCCTGGAGACCCTACTACTACAATGAGCAGTTCTTC,CAWRPYYYNEQFF
.,.,TRBV14,TRBJ2-5,TGTGCCAGCAGCCAAGGCCCCGGAGTCAGTAGCTGGGAGACCCAGTACTTC,CASSQGPGVSSWETQYF
.,TRBD1,TRBV12-5,TRBJ1-2,TGTGCTAGTGGTTTGCTTGACAGGGGAGGAAGGGGCTACACCTTC,CASGLLDRGGRGYTF
.,.,TRBV30,TRBJ2-3,TGTGCCTGGGGTCCACCATCAGGAGGCCCAGATACGCAGTATTTT,CAWGPPSGGPDTQYF
.,TRBD1,TRBV28,TRBJ1-5,TGTGCCAGCAGTTTAGAGACAGGGATACGGAATCAGCCCCAGCATTTT,CASSLETGIRNQPQHF
.,TRBD2,TRBV3-1/TRBV3-2,TRBJ2-1,TGTGCCAGCAGCAACCGTCTATTAGCGGGGTACAATGAGCAGTTCTTC,CASSNRLLAGYNEQFF
.,TRBD1,TRBV6-5,TRBJ1-2,TGTGCCAGCACGGCACAGGGGGCTAACTATGGCTACACCTTC,CASTAQGANYGYTF
.,TRBD1,TRBV6-1,TRBJ1-1,TGTGCCAGCAGTGAAGTGACAGGGTCGGGCACTGAAGCTTTCTTT,CASSEVTGSGTEAFF
.,TRBD1,TRBV12-5,TRBJ2-1,TGTGCTAGTGGTACCCTTCAAGGACAGGGCTTCCACAATGAGCAGTTCTTC,CASGTLQGQGFHNEQFF
few,TRBD2,TRBV2,TRBJ2-7,TGTGCCAGCACAACGGCGGGCGGGAGCTCCTACGAGCAGTACTTC,CASTTAGGSSYEQYF
.,TRBD2,TRBV11-2,TRBJ2-5,TGTGCCAGCAGCTTAACCCCCGGGGGGCAAGAGACCCAGTACTTC,CASSLTPGGQETQYF
.,TRBD2,TRBV7-2,TRBJ2-3,TGTGCCAGCATCCGCCTAGCGGGGGGTGCGGATACGCAGTATTTT,CASIRLAGGADTQYF
.,TRBD2,TRBV19,TRBJ2-7,TGTGCCAGTAGTACTTTTAAAGCGGGGCTACCCTACGAGCAGTACTTC,CASSTFKAGLPYEQYF
.,TRBD2,TRBV10-2,TRBJ2-5,TGCGCCACCCTACGTAGCGGGGTAGAGACCCAGTACTTC,CATLRSGVETQYF
.,.,TRBV19,TRBJ2-1,TGTGCCAGTAAAGGACTGGAGTACTACAATGAGCAGTTCTTC,CASKGLEYYNEQFF
.,TRBD1,TRBV19,TRBJ2-2,TGTGCCAGTAGTTCGGGACAGGCCACCGGGGAGCTGTTTTTT,CASSSGQATGELFF
few,.,TRBV6-5,TRBJ1-3,TGTGCCAGCAGTTACTCGAAGAGGAACACTGGAAACACCATATATTTT,CASSYSKRNTGNTIYF
.,.,TRBV19,TRBJ1-5,TGTGCCAGTAGTTACACGACATTTGGCCAGCCCCAGCATTTT,CASSYTTFGQPQHF
.,TRBD2,TRBV7-8,TRBJ2-7,TGTGCCAGCAGCTTAGCGAGATATGGCGGGAGCGGCACCTACGAGCAGTACTTC,CASSLARYGGSGTYEQYF
.,.,TRBV4-1,TRBJ1-1,TGCGCCAGCAGCCAAGGTGGCAACACTGAAGCTTTCTTT,CASSQGGNTEAFF
.,.,TRBV29-1,TRBJ2-2,TGCAGCGTTGACAGGGACACCGGGGAGCTGTTTTTT,CSVDRDTGELFF
few,.,TRBV20-1,TRBJ2-7,TGCAGTGCCAGTCCCCTTGATTCGGTAGACACCTACGAGCAGTACTTC,CSASPLDSVDTYEQYF
few,.,TRBV25-1,TRBJ1-1,TGTGCCAGCAGTTGGGGGGGGGACACTGAAGCTTTCTTT,CASSWGGDTEAFF
.,.,TRBV7-8,TRBJ2-7,TGTGCCAGCAGCAGGCAGGGGTCCCCCTACGAGCAGTACTTC,CASSRQGSPYEQYF
once,TRBD2,TRBV10-1,TRBJ2-5,TGCGCCAGCAGTGGTAGCGGGAGAGGGGAGACCCAGTACTTC,CASSGSGRGETQYF
.,TRBD2,TRBV7-9,TRBJ2-3,TGTGCCAGCAGCCCCGGGACTAGCGTTTTGTATTTT,CASSPGTSVLYF
.,.,TRBV5-1,TRBJ1-2,TGCGCCAGCAGCTTGGCACAGGACTATGGCTACACCTTC,CASSLAQDYGYTF
.,.,TRBV2,TRBJ1-3,TGTGCCAGCAGGGAATATTTACAGGGTTACGGCTCTGGAAACACCATATATTTT,CASREYLQGYGSGNTIYF
.,TRBD1,TRBV9,TRBJ1-1,TGTGCCAGCAGCGTAGGGACAGGGCTGGCGAACACTGAAGCTTTCTTT,CASSVGTGLANTEAFF
.,.,TRBV21-1,TRBJ1-1,TGTGCCAGCACAGGGACAGGGGGGCGTGTTGCTGAAGCTTTCTTT,CASTGTGGRVAEAFF
once,TRBD1,TRBV14,TRBJ2-2,TGTGCCAGCAGCCTCTGGACAGGGAGGTCCACCGGGGAGCTGTTTTTT,CASSLWTGRSTGELFF
.,.,TRBV6-5,TRBJ2-3,TGTGCCAGCAGTTACGAGGAGGGTAGCACAGATACGCAGTATTTT,CASSYEEGSTDTQYF
few,.,TRBV19,TRBJ1-5,TGTGCCAGTAGTATCGGGGTCGCGCCCCAGCATTTT,CASSIGVAPQHF
few,.,TRBV19,TRBJ1-1,TGTGCCAGTAGTAGAGGCGGGGCCCTCGGGACTGAAGCTTTCTTT,CASSRGGALGTEAFF